A single sample gave rise to the 32 T cell receptor beta chains below, sequenced in a study of response to subunit inactivated influenza vaccine. TCRdb re-called the RT-PCR reads with MiXCR, one entry per CDR3 protein. The table lists about 800,000 distinct CDR3 sequences, around 20% of them singletons, with 10% in the top ten. The sample here was PBMCs from blood, taken 5 days after vaccination. The receptors were gathered from a man aged 50 to 60 who received an inactivated influenza vaccine.

This clonotype was seen a few times. The CDR3 loop reads CASSQVGQPLGNTIYF. The CDR3 bases are TGCGCCAGCAGCCAGGTGGGACAGCCACTTGGAAACACCATATATTTT. The chain recombines TRBV4-1 with TRBJ1-3; 7 bases are shared with TRBD1. Germline lookup yields CDR1 MGHRA and CDR2 YSYEKL. Trimming at V came to 3 bases and at J to 3 bases, leaving 8 bases not matched to a gene. This CDR3 is 16 amino acids long.

In this sample, this clonotype turned up a few times. The J gene is TRBJ1-1, the V gene TRBV20-1, with TRBD1 matching over 7 bases. The CDR3 runs 13 residues. Germline V gene sequence: CDR1 DFQATT, CDR2 SNEGSKA (reference sequence). V dropped 5 bases and J dropped 3; count of bases not matched to a gene: 6. The chain's CDR3 is CSAWDRQDTEAFF. The CDR3 DNA is TGCAGTGCTTGGGACAGACAAGACACTGAAGCTTTCTTT.

This clonotype occurred many times. The rearrangement joins TRBV12-3 or TRBV12-4 to TRBJ2-3; no clear D. V was clipped by 5 bases and J by 0 bases, with 15 bases between them. The CDR3 runs 16 residues. The CDR3 protein is CASSLRFYSSTDTQYF. CDR3 in DNA: TGTGCCAGCAGTCTACGGTTTTACTCTAGCACAGATACGCAGTATTTT.

The genes are TRBV20-1 and TRBJ2-5; 8 nucleotides agree with TRBD2. V gave up 5 bases and J gave up 4 bases; unmatched junction bases: 9. The CDR3 length is 14 residues. Germline-derived CDR1 and CDR2 are DFQATT and SNEGSKA (reference sequence). Here the CDR3 DNA reads TGCAGTGCTGACGACGGGAGGGCCACAGAGACCCAGTACTTC. As protein: CSADDGRATETQYF.

This clonotype was picked up a small number of times. This chain connects TRBV28 to TRBJ2-7; D possibly corresponds to TRBD1 (6 bases). CDR1 MDHEN and CDR2 SYDVKM come from the germline V gene. The length of the CDR3 is 12 residues. Trimming stripped 9 bases from V and 2 bases from J, with 11 bases between. CDR3 amino acids: CASNRATYEQYF. The CDR3 DNA follows: TGTGCCAGTAACAGGGCTACCTACGAGCAGTACTTC.

This clonotype appeared a few times. This chain connects TRBV5-1 to TRBJ2-1, with 7 bases that match TRBD2. The V gene's germline CDR1 is SGHRS and CDR2 YFSETQ. CDR3 length equals 15 residues. Trimming at V came to 4 bases and at J to 4 bases, leaving 8 bases not matched to a gene. The CDR3 nucleotides read TGCGCCAGCAGCCAAGCGGGGCCGGGGTACAATGAGCAGTTCTTC. It codes for CASSQAGPGYNEQFF.

This chain connects TRBV24-1 to TRBJ2-1; maybe TRBD2 (5 bases). V lost 4 bases and J lost 11, with 14 bases in between. CDR3 size: 13 residues. Germline V gives CDR1 KGHDR, CDR2 SFDVKD. The CDR3 DNA sequence: TGTGCCACCAGTGAGCCATCTAGCCAACAGCAGTTCTTC. Its protein product is CATSEPSSQQQFF.

V and J are TRBV4-3 and TRBJ2-4, with 13 bases aligning to TRBD2. This CDR3 has 16 amino acids. The J segment lost 3 bases and the V segment lost 5 bases, leaving 4 bases of the junction unmatched. Germline CDR1 and CDR2: LGHNA and YSLEER. The CDR3 spells CASSRTSGGLKNIQYF. The CDR3 nucleotides read TGCGCCAGCAGCAGGACTAGCGGGGGACTCAAAAACATTCAGTACTTC.

This clonotype was detected a few times. The CDR3 bases are TGTGCCAGCAGTTCGGGGGACAGGGTGCAAGAGACCCAGTACTTC. It codes for CASSSGDRVQETQYF. The chain links TRBV28 to TRBJ2-5, with 9 bases matching TRBD1. This CDR3 comprises 15 residues. The V segment lost 4 bases and the J segment 2 bases; nucleotides outside the gene matches: 5. The germline CDR1 and CDR2 sequences are MDHEN and SYDVKM.

The chain links TRBV6-2 or TRBV6-3 to TRBJ1-1; D is unclear. The CDR3 has 19 residues. Trimming left V 3 bases short and J 3 bases short, with 26 bases between. Germline V gives CDR1 MNHEY, CDR2 SVGEGT. In nucleotides, the CDR3 is TGTGCCAGCAGTTATCGGCCCAGGTCGTGGAGACCCAACGACACTGAAGCTTTCTTT. This codes for CASSYRPRSWRPNDTEAFF.

The V call is TRBV12-3 or TRBV12-4, the J call TRBJ1-1; weak D call: TRBD1 (5 bases). V lost 3 bases and J 0 bases, leaving 17 bases between the germline ends. The CDR3 has 17 residues. The chain's CDR3 is CASSLGSRRQLNTEAFF. The CDR3 region has the DNA TGTGCCAGCAGTTTGGGATCGCGGAGACAGTTGAACACTGAAGCTTTCTTT.

Many counts were recorded for this clonotype. The chain recombines TRBV20-1 with TRBJ2-3; perhaps TRBD2 as D (5 bases). Germline CDR1 and CDR2: DFQATT and SNEGSKA (reference sequence). Trimming left V 1 base short and J 3 bases short, with 14 bases between. CDR3 length: 15 amino acids. CDR3 loop: CSARVILAPTDTQYF. The CDR3, as DNA: TGCAGTGCTAGAGTGATCCTAGCCCCGACAGATACGCAGTATTTT.

The chain has TRBV7-2 and TRBJ2-7; D ambiguous. Germline V gene sequence: CDR1 SGHTA, CDR2 FQGNSA. Between the trimmed V and J ends, which lost 2 bases and 0 bases, there was a span of 11 bases. The CDR3 has 15 residues. CDR3 in DNA: TGTGCCAGCAGCTTATCCGCAGCGTACTCCTACGAGCAGTACTTC. Translation gives CASSLSAAYSYEQYF.

This clonotype was seen ten or more times. CDR3 protein: CASSPRAAQETQYF. CDR3 coding DNA: TGTGCCAGCAGCCCGCGGGCAGCTCAAGAGACCCAGTACTTC. This sequence joins TRBV7-8 and TRBJ2-5, with D possibly being TRBD2 (5 bases). CDR3 length: 14 amino acids. V lost 5 bases to trimming and J lost 2 bases, with 12 bases between them. The germline V gene encodes CDR1 SGHVS and CDR2 FQNEAQ.

The chain has TRBV3-1 and TRBJ1-6, with 8 bases identical to TRBD1. V dropped 6 bases and J dropped 8; count of bases not matched to a gene: 9. The CDR3 has 15 amino acids. From germline, CDR1 is LGHDT and CDR2 YNNKEL (reference sequence). The CDR3 sequence: CASRSLDRVHSPLHF. The CDR3 nucleotides are TGTGCCAGCAGGAGCCTGGACAGGGTTCATTCACCCCTCCACTTT.

This clonotype came up a few times. The chain is built from TRBV6-1 and TRBJ2-2; D remains unclear. V lost 5 bases and J 6 bases, leaving 16 bases between the germline ends. Germline V gives CDR1 MNHNS, CDR2 SASEGT. This CDR3 contains 15 residues. CDR3 protein: CASSQHTPRPGELFF. DNA of the CDR3: TGTGCCAGCAGTCAACACACCCCAAGGCCCGGGGAGCTGTTTTTT.

This clonotype has more than one count but fewer than ten. V is TRBV9 and J is TRBJ2-7; D ambiguous. Trimming shortened V by 0 bases and J by 1 base, and 8 bases separated the two germline ends. Germline V gene data show CDR1 as SGDLS and CDR2 as YYNGEE. The CDR3 is made up of 14 amino acids. This chain's CDR3 is CASSVAPQSYEQYF. The CDR3 DNA follows: TGTGCCAGCAGCGTAGCTCCCCAGTCCTACGAGCAGTACTTC. The complete variable domain, with remaining parts taken from reference TRBV9 and TRBJ2-7, reads DSGVTQTPKHLITATGQRVTLRCSPRSGDLSVYWYQQSLDQGLQFLIQYYNGEERAKGNILERFSAQQFPDLHSELNLSSLELGDSALYFCASSVAPQSYEQYFGPGTRLTVT.

The chain employs TRBV18 and TRBJ2-7, with a weak D call TRBD2 (5 bases). Germline CDR1 and CDR2: KGHSH and LQKENI. The CDR3 contains 12 residues. The V end was cut by 2 bases, the J end by 5 bases, with 7 bases between. The CDR3 DNA follows: TGTGCCAGCTCACCAGGGGAGCACGAGCAGTACTTC. It encodes CASSPGEHEQYF.

The chain employs TRBV4-1 and TRBJ2-1; no definite D call. The CDR3 is 13 amino acids. The germline CDR1 and CDR2 sequences are MGHRA and YSYEKL. Between the trimmed V and J ends, which lost 4 bases and 8 bases, there was a span of 12 bases. This CDR3 reads CASSPRNLDEQFF. The CDR3, as DNA: TGCGCCAGCAGCCCACGTAATCTCGATGAGCAGTTCTTC.

The chain is built from TRBV6-1 and TRBJ1-5; TRBD1 agrees at 8 bases. Germline trimming cut 7 bases from V and 3 bases from J; bases unmatched to any gene: 8. Germline CDR1 and CDR2: MNHNS and SASEGT. The CDR3 is 15 residues long. The CDR3 nucleotides are TGTGCCAGCACCCACGGGACAGGTTACAATCAGCCCCAGCATTTT. It encodes CASTHGTGYNQPQHF.

The chain links TRBV5-6 to TRBJ2-5; D is uncertain. This CDR3 region has 17 residues. The germline CDR1 and CDR2 sequences are SGHDT and YYEEEE. Trimming pared 1 base from V and 1 base from J, leaving 17 bases between. In nucleotides, the CDR3 is TGTGCCAGCAGCTTGTATTTAGGGTTTGTAGGCCAAGAGACCCAGTACTTC. It codes for CASSLYLGFVGQETQYF.

The V and J genes are TRBV29-1 and TRBJ1-5; D is undetermined. The CDR3 runs to 13 residues. V gave up 4 bases and J gave up 7 bases, with 14 bases separating them. Looked up from germline, CDR1 is SQVTM and CDR2 is ANQGSEA. CDR3 sequence (DNA): TGCAGCGTTGCCGGCCAGCCCAAACAGCCCCAGCATTTT. The encoded protein is CSVAGQPKQPQHF.

The chain employs TRBV4-1 and TRBJ2-2, with a tentative D call TRBD1 (5 bases). Per germline, CDR1 MGHRA and CDR2 YSYEKL. Between the trimmed V and J ends, which lost 3 bases and 3 bases, there was a span of 14 bases. The CDR3 consists of 16 residues. DNA for the CDR3: TGCGCCAGCAGCCAGAGTGGGGCCCTAGACACCGGGGAGCTGTTTTTT. This encodes CASSQSGALDTGELFF.

V is TRBV7-9 and J is TRBJ2-5; 8 bases are shared with TRBD2. The V and J ends lost 6 bases and 3 bases, in that order; junction bases with no gene match: 9. CDR3 size: 15 residues. Looked up from germline, CDR1 is SEHNR and CDR2 is FQNEAQ (reference sequence). DNA for the CDR3: TGTGCCAGCAGAGGCCTCGGGAGGGGAGAAGAGACCCAGTACTTC. Translating gives CASRGLGRGEETQYF.

The CDR3 here is CASSPGLAALNEQFF. The CDR3, as DNA: TGTGCCAGCAGTCCGGGACTAGCGGCCCTCAATGAGCAGTTCTTC. The rearrangement links TRBV11-2 to TRBJ2-1; 11 bases line up with TRBD2. V lost 6 bases to trimming and J lost 6 bases; unmatched junction nucleotides: 7. The CDR3 loop spans 15 amino acids. CDR1 is SGHAT, CDR2 FQNNGV, per germline.

The rearrangement joins TRBV20-1 to TRBJ2-1; D is ambiguous. V lost 0 bases and J 12 bases, leaving 15 bases between the germline ends. This CDR3 spans 13 amino acids. Germline lookup yields CDR1 DFQATT and CDR2 SNEGSKA (reference sequence). For the CDR3, the DNA is TGCAGTGCTAGAGAGGGCCTATCTTTACTGCAGTTCTTC. The encoded protein is CSAREGLSLLQFF.

This clonotype was observed a few times. The chain carries TRBV7-3 and TRBJ2-2; the match to TRBD2 covers 12 bases. The CDR3 loop spans 16 amino acids. V shed 4 bases and J 2 bases; nucleotides not matched to a gene: 2. The V gene's germline CDR1 is SGHTA and CDR2 FQGTGA. In DNA, the CDR3 is TGTGCCAGCAGCTCGACTAGCGGGGGAAACACCGGGGAGCTGTTTTTT. Its protein is CASSSTSGGNTGELFF.

In its sample, this clonotype was seen once. V is TRBV6-6 and J is TRBJ2-7; TRBD2 might be the D (6 bases). The CDR3 runs 14 residues. CDR1 and CDR2 (germline): MNHNY, SVGAGI (reference sequence). The ends were cut back, 3 bases at V and 2 bases at J, with 11 bases in the middle. The CDR3 DNA is TGTGCCAGCAGTTATGTGACGGGAGCCTACGAGCAGTACTTC. Translating it yields CASSYVTGAYEQYF.

This chain uses TRBV10-3 with TRBJ2-2, with D perhaps matching TRBD1 (5 bases). CDR3 size: 14 residues. CDR1 is ENHRY, CDR2 SYGVKD, per germline. Deletions cut 3 bases from V and 3 bases from J, with 8 bases between. The DNA for the CDR3 is TGTGCCATCAGTGACAGGGTATACACCGGGGAGCTGTTTTTT. It specifies CAISDRVYTGELFF.

J is TRBJ2-1 and V is TRBV7-8; 7 nucleotides align to TRBD1. The germline gives CDR1 SGHVS, CDR2 FQNEAQ. J gave up 5 bases and V 2 bases, and 6 bases lay outside the gene matches. The CDR3 spans 15 residues. CDR3 bases: TGTGCCAGCAGCTTACCAGGGGGAAGCCACAATGAGCAGTTCTTC. Its translation: CASSLPGGSHNEQFF.

Many counts were recorded for this clonotype. The V gene is TRBV4-3, the J gene TRBJ1-5, with D possibly being TRBD1 (6 bases). V was pared by 5 bases and J by 6 bases, with 14 bases between. The germline gives CDR1 LGHNA, CDR2 YSLEER. CDR3 length equals 14 residues. The CDR3 sequence is CASSFHTGSQPQHF. CDR3 nucleotides: TGCGCCAGCAGCTTTCATACAGGGAGTCAGCCCCAGCATTTT.

This chain uses TRBV15 with TRBJ2-1; 12 bases match TRBD1. Germline V gives CDR1 LNHNV, CDR2 YYDKDF (reference sequence). This CDR3 is 15 amino acids long. With 6 bases clipped from V and 6 bases from J, the junction kept 6 bases outside the gene matches. DNA for the CDR3: TGTGCCACCAGTCCCCGGGACAGGGGGCTCAATGAGCAGTTCTTC. Protein: CATSPRDRGLNEQFF.